Listed here is a single T cell receptor (beta chain). CDR1 WSHSY and CDR2 SAAADI come from the germline V gene. The length of the CDR3 is 15 residues. Unmatched junction bases numbered 5, after V lost 10 bases and J lost 0 bases. The data derive from a study of regulatory T cells in long-lasting Graves disease. The time point was: persistent/refractory GD, antithyroid drugs over 5 years with positive TRAb. PBMC RNA was the source of the TCR library. The authors built TCR beta libraries using iRepertoire HTBI primers and Arm-PCR of CDR3 regions. MiXCR, run by TCRdb on the multiplex PCR reads, gives a single entry per CDR3 protein. The sample includes approximately 690,000 distinct CDR3 sequences, about 30% of them seen just once.

The sequenced sample was peripheral blood mononuclear cells (PBMCs), obtained when the disease was refractory, from a patient treated with antithyroid drugs. This sequence joins TRBV10-2 and TRBJ2-6, with 8 bases aligning to TRBD1. The sequence derives from a female donor with Graves disease. The CDR3 loop is CATTGQASGANVLTF. In DNA, the CDR3 is TGCGCCACTACGGGACAGGCCTCTGGGGCCAACGTCCTGACTTTC.